The TCR beta chain under discussion was sequenced for a study of blood T cell repertoires in COVID-19. V lost 5 bases, J lost 0 bases, and 13 bases lay in between. Germline CDR1 reads MNHEY; CDR2 reads SVGAGI. The CDR3 totals 15 residues. This clone has just a few counts. The method was immunoSEQ multiplex PCR; TCRdb's version includes in-frame clones alone and lacks a portion of them. The repertoire holds 45,000 to 50,000 clones, with over 70% as singletons. Sequences were obtained from peripheral blood. The clonotype originates from a man aged 70-80 years with acute or convalescent COVID-19. The chain is built from TRBV6-5 and TRBJ1-1; D remains ambiguous. The CDR3 region has the DNA TGTGCCAGCAGTAGATTGCGAGGAGTGAACACTGAAGCTTTCTTT. Amino acid sequence: CASSRLRGVNTEAFF.